What follows is one T cell receptor beta chain and its context. Mismatch with germline at one junction end may stem from a read error. This sample is part of a study of T cells in Graves' hyperthyroidism and ophthalmopathy. Investigators excluded patients with uncontrolled infection, other autoimmune disease, pregnancy or lactation. RNA transcripts provided the source from which TCR beta CDR3 regions were amplified. When the TCR CDR3 underwent first-round RT-PCR, the HTBI primer set was used. Using its own MiXCR run on the multiplex PCR reads, TCRdb lists one record per CDR3 protein. The sample lists 500,000 to 600,000 distinct CDR3 sequences, around 42% occurring once. The CDR3 spans 15 residues. Germline V lookup: CDR1 ENHRY, CDR2 SYGVKD.

The chain couples TRBV10-3 to TRBJ2-7; D is tentatively TRBD1 or TRBD2 (5 bases each). This clonotype was obtained from a woman in her late teens or twenties with Graves' hyperthyroidism. Sequenced material: peripheral blood or thyroid tissue (not recorded which). CDR3 residues: CAIRRDSPNTGELYF. The CDR3 DNA follows: TGTGCCATCAGACGCGACAGCCCTAACACCGGGGAGCTGTACTTC.